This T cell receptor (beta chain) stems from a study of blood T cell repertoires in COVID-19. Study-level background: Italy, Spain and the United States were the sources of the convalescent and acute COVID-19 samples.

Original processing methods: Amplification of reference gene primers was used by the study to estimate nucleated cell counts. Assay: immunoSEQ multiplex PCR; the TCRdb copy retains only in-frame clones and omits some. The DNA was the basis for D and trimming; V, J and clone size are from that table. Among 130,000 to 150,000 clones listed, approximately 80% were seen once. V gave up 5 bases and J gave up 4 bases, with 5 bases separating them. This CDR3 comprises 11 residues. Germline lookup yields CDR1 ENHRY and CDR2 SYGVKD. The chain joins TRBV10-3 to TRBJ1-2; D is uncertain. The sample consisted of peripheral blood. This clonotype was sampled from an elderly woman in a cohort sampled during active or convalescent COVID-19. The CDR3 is CAISPGYGYTF. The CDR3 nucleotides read TGTGCCATCAGTCCAGGCTATGGCTACACCTTC.